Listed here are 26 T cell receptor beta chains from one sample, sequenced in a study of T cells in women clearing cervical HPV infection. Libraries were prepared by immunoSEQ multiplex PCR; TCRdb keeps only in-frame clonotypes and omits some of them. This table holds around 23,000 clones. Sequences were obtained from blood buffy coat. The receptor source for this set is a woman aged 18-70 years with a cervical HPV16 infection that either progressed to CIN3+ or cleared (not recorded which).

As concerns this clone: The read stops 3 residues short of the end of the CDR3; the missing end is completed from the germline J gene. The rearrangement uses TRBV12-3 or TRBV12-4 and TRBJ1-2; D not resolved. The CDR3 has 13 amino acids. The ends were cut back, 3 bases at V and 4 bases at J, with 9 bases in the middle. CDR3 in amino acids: CASSLRILYGYTF. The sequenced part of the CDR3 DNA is TGTGCCAGCAGTTTGCGGATACTCTATGGC.

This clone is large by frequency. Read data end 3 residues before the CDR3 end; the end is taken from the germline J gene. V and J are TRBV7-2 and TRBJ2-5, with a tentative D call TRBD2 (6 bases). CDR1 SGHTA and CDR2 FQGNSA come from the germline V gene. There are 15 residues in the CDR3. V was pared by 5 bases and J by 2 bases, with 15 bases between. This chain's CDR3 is CASSPVVAEQETQYF. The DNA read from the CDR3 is TGTGCCAGCAGCCCGGTAGTAGCGGAACAAGAGACC.

The DNA read from the CDR3 is TGCGCCAGCAGCCAGACACTGAACACTGAA. Translation: CASSQTLNTE. The CDR3 in full is CASSQTLNTEAFF. The rearrangement joins TRBV10-2 to TRBJ1-1; D not resolved. The CDR3 is cut off 3 residues early in the read; its end comes from the germline J gene. This CDR3 is 13 amino acids long. Germline assignment: CDR1 WSHSY and CDR2 SAAADI. V lost 6 bases to trimming and J lost 0 bases, with 8 bases between them.

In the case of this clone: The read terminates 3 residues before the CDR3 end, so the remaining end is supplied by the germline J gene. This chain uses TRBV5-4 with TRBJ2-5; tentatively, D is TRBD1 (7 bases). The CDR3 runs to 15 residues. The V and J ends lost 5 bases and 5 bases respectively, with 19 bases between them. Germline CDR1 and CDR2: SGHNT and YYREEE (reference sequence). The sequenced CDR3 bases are TGTGCCAGCAGATATCAGGGGGGCGCCGCCGAGACC. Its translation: CASRYQGGAAET. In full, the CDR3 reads CASRYQGGAAETQYF. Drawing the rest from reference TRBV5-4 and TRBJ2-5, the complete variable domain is ETGVTQSPTHLIKTRGQQVTLRCSSQSGHNTVSWYQQALGQGPQFIFQYYREEENGRGNFPPRFSGLQFPNYSSELNVNALELDDSALYLCASRYQGGAAETQYFGPGTRLLVL.

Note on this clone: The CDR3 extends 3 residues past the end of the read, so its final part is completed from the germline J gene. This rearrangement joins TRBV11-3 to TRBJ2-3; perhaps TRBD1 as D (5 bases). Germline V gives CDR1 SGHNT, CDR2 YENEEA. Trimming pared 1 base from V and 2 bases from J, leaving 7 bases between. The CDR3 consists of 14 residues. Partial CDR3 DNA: TGTGCCAGCAGCTTAGGGGGCAACACAGATACG. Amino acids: CASSLGGNTDT. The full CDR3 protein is CASSLGGNTDTQYF.

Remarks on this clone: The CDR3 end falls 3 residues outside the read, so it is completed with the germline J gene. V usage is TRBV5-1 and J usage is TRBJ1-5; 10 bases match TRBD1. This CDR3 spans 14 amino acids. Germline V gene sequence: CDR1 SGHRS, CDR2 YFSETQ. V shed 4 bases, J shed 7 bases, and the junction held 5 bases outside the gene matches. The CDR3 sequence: CASSLGTGEQPQHF. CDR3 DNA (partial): TGCGCCAGCAGCCTCGGGACAGGGGAACAGCCC.

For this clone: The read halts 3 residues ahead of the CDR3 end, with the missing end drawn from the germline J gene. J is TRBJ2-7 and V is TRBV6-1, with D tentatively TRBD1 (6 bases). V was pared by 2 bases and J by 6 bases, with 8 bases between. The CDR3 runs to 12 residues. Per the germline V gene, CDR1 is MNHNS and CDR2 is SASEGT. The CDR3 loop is CASSEQGSEQYF. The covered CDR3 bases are TGTGCCAGCAGTGAACAGGGGTCCGAG.

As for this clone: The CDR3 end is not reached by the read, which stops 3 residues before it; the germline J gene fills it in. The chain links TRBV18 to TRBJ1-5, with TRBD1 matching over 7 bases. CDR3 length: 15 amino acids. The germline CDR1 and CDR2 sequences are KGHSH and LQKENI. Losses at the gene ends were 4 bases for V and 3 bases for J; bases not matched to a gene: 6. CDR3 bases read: TGTGCCAGCTCACGAACAGGGGTTCCCAATCAGCCC. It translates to CASSRTGVPNQP. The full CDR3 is CASSRTGVPNQPQHF.

The covered CDR3 bases are TGTGCCAGCAGTTTTGAAGGATTCGGTACAGTCGCAGATACG. Protein product: CASSFEGFGTVADT. The whole CDR3 reads CASSFEGFGTVADTQYF. This chain links TRBV12-3 or TRBV12-4 with TRBJ2-3, with unresolved D. From the germline J gene comes the end of the CDR3, since the read stops 3 residues before it. The CDR3 runs 17 residues. The germline V and J ends were trimmed by 3 bases and 4 bases, with 20 bases remaining between them.

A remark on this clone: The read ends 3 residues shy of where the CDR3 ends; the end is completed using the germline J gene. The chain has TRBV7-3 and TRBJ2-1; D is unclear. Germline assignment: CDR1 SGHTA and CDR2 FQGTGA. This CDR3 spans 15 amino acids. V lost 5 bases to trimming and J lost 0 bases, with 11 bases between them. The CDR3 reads CASSPPGRSYNEQFF. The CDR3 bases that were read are TGTGCCAGCAGCCCACCGGGTCGCTCCTACAATGAG.

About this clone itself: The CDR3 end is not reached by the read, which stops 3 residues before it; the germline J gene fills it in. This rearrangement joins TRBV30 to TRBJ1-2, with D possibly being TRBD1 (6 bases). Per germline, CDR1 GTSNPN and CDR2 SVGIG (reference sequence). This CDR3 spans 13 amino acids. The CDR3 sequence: CAWSWAGEGGYTF. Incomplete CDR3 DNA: TGTGCCTGGAGTTGGGCAGGGGAGGGGGGC.

The CDR3: CAINIAGDYNEQFF. The covered CDR3 bases are TGTGCCATCAATATAGCAGGGGACTACAATGAG. The chain uses TRBV10-3 and TRBJ2-1; a possible D gene is TRBD1 (6 bases). The read terminates 3 residues before the CDR3 end, so the remaining end is supplied by the germline J gene. Germline CDR1 is ENHRY and CDR2 is SYGVKD. This CDR3 contains 14 residues. With 7 bases removed from V and 3 bases from J, the gap between germline ends came to 13 bases.

Incomplete CDR3 DNA: TGTGCCAGTAGTATAGACCGGACATATGGC. This sequence encodes CASSIDRTYG. The whole CDR3 sequence reads CASSIDRTYGYTF. The chain employs TRBV19 and TRBJ1-2, with D possibly being TRBD1 (5 bases). The sequenced fragment ends 3 residues before the CDR3 boundary, so the rest is inferred from the germline J gene. CDR1 and CDR2 (germline): LNHDA, SQIVND (reference sequence). The CDR3 has 13 amino acids. Trimming left V 0 bases short and J 5 bases short, with 7 bases between.

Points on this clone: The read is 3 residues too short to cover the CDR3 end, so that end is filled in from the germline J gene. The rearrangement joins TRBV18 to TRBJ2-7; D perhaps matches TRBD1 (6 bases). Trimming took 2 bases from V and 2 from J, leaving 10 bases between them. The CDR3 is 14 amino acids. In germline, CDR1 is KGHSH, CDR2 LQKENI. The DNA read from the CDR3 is TGTGCCAGCTCACCAGCCCGGGACACCTACGAG. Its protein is CASSPARDTYE. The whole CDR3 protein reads CASSPARDTYEQYF.

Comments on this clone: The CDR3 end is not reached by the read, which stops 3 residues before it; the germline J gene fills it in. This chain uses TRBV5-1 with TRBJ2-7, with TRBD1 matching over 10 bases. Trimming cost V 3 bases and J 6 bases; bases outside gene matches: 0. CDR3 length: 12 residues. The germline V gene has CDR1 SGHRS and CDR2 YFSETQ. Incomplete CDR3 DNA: TGCGCCAGCAGCTGGGACAGGGGCGAG. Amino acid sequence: CASSWDRGE. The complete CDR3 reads CASSWDRGEQYF.

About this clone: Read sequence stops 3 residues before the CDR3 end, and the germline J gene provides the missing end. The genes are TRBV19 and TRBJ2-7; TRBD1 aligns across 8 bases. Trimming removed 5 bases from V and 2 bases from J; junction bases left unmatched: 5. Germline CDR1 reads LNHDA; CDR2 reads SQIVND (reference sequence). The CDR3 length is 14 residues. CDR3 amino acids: CASSPQGAAYEQYF. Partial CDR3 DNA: TGTGCCAGTAGTCCGCAGGGGGCGGCCTACGAG. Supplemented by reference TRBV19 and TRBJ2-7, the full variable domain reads DGGITQSPKYLFRKEGQNVTLSCEQNLNHDAMYWYRQDPGQGLRLIYYSQIVNDFQKGDIAEGYSVSREKKESFPLTVTSAQKNPTAFYLCASSPQGAAYEQYFGPGTRLTVT.

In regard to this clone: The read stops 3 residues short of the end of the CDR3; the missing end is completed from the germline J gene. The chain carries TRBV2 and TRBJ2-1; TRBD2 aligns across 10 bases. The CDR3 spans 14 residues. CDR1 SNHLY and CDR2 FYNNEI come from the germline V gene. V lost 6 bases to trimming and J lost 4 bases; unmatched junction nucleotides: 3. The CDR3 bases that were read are TGTGCCAGCAGACTAGCGGGGAGATACAATGAG. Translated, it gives CASRLAGRYNE. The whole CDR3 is CASRLAGRYNEQFF. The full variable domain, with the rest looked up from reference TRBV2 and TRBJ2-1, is EPEVTQTPSHQVTQMGQEVILRCVPISNHLYFYWYRQILGQKVEFLVSFYNNEISEKSEIFDDQFSVERPDGSNFTLKIRSTKLEDSAMYFCASRLAGRYNEQFFGPGTRLTVL.

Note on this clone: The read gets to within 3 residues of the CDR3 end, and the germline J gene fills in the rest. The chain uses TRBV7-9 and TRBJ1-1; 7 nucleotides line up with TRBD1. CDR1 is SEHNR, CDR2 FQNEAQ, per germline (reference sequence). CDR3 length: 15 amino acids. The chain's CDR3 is CASKKIGDRASQAFF. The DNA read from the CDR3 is TGTGCCAGCAAAAAAATCGGTGACAGGGCATCCCAA.

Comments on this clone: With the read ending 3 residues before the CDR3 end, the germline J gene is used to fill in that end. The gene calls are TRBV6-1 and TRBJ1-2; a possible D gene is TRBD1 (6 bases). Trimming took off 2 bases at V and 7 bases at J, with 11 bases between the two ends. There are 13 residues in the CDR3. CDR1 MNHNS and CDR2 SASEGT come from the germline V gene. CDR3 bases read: TGTGCCAGCAGTGAAATGGCCAGGGGTGGC. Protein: CASSEMARGG. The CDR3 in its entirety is CASSEMARGGYTF.

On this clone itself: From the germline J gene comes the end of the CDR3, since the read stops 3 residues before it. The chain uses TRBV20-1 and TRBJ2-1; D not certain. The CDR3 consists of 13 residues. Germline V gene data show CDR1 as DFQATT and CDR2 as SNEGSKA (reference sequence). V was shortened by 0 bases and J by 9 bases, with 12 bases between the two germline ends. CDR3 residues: CSARDLTATEQFF. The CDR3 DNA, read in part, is TGCAGTGCTAGAGATTTAACTGCTACTGAG.

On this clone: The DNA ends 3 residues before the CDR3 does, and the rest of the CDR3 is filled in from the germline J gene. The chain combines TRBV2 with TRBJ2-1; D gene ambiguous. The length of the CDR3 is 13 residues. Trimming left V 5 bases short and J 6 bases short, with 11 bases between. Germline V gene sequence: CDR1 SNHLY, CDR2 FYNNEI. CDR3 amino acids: CASSTSPGNEQFF. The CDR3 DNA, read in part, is TGTGCCAGCAGTACCTCCCCCGGCAATGAG. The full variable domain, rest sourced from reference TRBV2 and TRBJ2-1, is EPEVTQTPSHQVTQMGQEVILRCVPISNHLYFYWYRQILGQKVEFLVSFYNNEISEKSEIFDDQFSVERPDGSNFTLKIRSTKLEDSAMYFCASSTSPGNEQFFGPGTRLTVL.

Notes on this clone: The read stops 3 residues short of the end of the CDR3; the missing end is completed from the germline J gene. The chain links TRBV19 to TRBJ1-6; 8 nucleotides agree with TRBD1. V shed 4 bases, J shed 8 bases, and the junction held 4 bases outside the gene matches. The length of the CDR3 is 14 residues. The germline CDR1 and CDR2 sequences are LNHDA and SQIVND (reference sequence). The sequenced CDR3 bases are TGTGCCAGTAGTAGACAGGGGCGTGATTCACCC. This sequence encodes CASSRQGRDSP. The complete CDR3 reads CASSRQGRDSPLHF.

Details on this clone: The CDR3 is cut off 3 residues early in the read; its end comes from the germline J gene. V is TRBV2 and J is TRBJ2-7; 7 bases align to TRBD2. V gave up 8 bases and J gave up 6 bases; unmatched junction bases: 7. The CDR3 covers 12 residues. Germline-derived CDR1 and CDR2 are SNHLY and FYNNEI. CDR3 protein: CASGLGRGEQYF. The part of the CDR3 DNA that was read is TGTGCCAGCGGACTAGGGAGAGGCGAG.

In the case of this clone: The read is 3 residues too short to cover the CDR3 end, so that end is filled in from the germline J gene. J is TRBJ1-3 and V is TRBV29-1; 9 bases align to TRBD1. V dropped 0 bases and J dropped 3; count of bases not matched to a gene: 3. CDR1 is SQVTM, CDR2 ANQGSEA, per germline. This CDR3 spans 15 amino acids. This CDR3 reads CSVEDRDRVGNTIYF. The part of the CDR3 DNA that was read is TGCAGCGTTGAAGATAGGGACAGGGTTGGAAACACC.

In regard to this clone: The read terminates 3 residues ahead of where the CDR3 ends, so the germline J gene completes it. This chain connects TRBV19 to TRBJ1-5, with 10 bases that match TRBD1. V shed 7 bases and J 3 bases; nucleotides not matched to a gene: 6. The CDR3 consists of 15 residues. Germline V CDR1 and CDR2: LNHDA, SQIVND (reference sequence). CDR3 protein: CASTLTGGLNQPQHF. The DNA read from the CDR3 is TGTGCCAGTACCTTGACAGGGGGCCTCAATCAGCCC.

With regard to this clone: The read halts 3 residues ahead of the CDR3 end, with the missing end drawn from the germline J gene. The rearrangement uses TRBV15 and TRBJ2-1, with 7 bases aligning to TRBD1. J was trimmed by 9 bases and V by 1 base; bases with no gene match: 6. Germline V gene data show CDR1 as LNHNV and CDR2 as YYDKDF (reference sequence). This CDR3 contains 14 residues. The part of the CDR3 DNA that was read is TGTGCCACCAGCAGAGGACAGGGAACCGGTGAG. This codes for CATSRGQGTGE. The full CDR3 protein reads CATSRGQGTGEQFF.